Below are 11 T cell receptor beta chains sequenced from a single sample in a study of shared clonotypes between healthy human individuals. Sequencing was performed with immunoSEQ multiplex PCR; in TCRdb, only in-frame clones are kept and a portion is missing. The profile shows a few million clones, approximately 90% of them singletons. The material sequenced was naive CD4+ T cells from PBMCs. Subset reported: CD45RA+ positively selected. The receptors stem from a young man in good health. Some clones in this sample may be carry-over from other donors' samples.

The chain joins TRBV2 to TRBJ1-1; D uncertain. V was cut by 1 base and J by 4 bases, with 13 bases left in between. The CDR3 has 15 residues. In germline, CDR1 is SNHLY, CDR2 FYNNEI. CDR3 DNA sequence: TGTGCCAGCAGTGAAGAGGGCGGAAGGGTCACTGAAGCTTTCTTT. This codes for CASSEEGGRVTEAFF.

The genes are TRBV28 and TRBJ2-3; no reliable D call. V dropped 7 bases and J dropped 3 bases, with 11 bases sitting between them. Germline V gene lookup returns CDR1 MDHEN and CDR2 SYDVKM. The CDR3 runs to 13 residues. In DNA form, the CDR3 reads TGTGCCAGCAATCAACCCTCTACAGATACGCAGTATTTT. It encodes CASNQPSTDTQYF.

V gene TRBV4-3 combines with J gene TRBJ2-3; perhaps D is TRBD1 or TRBD2 (5 bases each). Trimming cost V 3 bases and J 0 bases, with 7 bases left between them. The CDR3 has 14 amino acids. Germline V gives CDR1 LGHNA, CDR2 YSLEER. The DNA for the CDR3 is TGCGCCAGCAGCCAGGGGGACAGCACAGATACGCAGTATTTT. It translates to CASSQGDSTDTQYF.

This sequence joins TRBV7-2 and TRBJ1-5; TRBD1 matches at 9 bases. The germline CDR1 and CDR2 sequences are SGHTA and FQGNSA. CDR3 size: 16 residues. V trimming: 2 bases; J trimming: 5 bases; junction bases outside the gene matches: 7. For the CDR3, the DNA is TGTGCCAGCAGCTTATGGGGACAGGGACCGCATCAGCCCCAGCATTTT. It codes for CASSLWGQGPHQPQHF.

The V and J genes are TRBV28 and TRBJ1-2; 9 bases fit TRBD1. The CDR3 is made up of 18 amino acids. Germline CDR1 reads MDHEN; CDR2 reads SYDVKM. Losses at the gene ends were 7 bases for V and 6 bases for J; bases not matched to a gene: 21. The CDR3 region has the DNA TGTGCCAGCACCCCTAGGGGGACAGGGACGCGGATTTATCATGGCTACACCTTC. Translation gives CASTPRGTGTRIYHGYTF.

V gene TRBV7-2 combines with J gene TRBJ2-3, with 9 bases fitting TRBD2. Germline CDR1 is SGHTA and CDR2 is FQGNSA. The CDR3 sequence is 17 residues long. V lost 3 bases, J lost 2 bases, and 9 bases stayed unmatched. CDR3: CASSLFPTSGFTDTQYF. CDR3 nucleotides: TGTGCCAGCAGCTTGTTTCCGACTAGCGGCTTCACAGATACGCAGTATTTT.

V and J are TRBV18 and TRBJ1-1; D is unclear. The CDR3 has 13 residues. CDR1 is KGHSH and CDR2 is LQKENI in the germline V gene. Trimming removed 8 bases at V and 3 bases at J, with 13 bases between. The CDR3 spells CASRAGVDTEAFF. For the CDR3, the DNA is TGTGCCAGCCGGGCGGGAGTTGACACTGAAGCTTTCTTT.

V and J are TRBV5-8 and TRBJ1-5; D gene unclear. The V gene's germline CDR1 is SGHTS and CDR2 YDEGEE. The CDR3 covers 16 residues. V gave up 5 bases and J gave up 1 base, with 16 bases separating them. The CDR3: CASRLRTLRSNQPQHF. CDR3 sequence (DNA): TGTGCCAGCAGATTACGGACGCTTCGAAGCAATCAGCCCCAGCATTTT.

The chain joins TRBV28 to TRBJ2-1; 9 nucleotides line up with TRBD1. Germline loops: CDR1 MDHEN, CDR2 SYDVKM. V trimming: 4 bases; J trimming: 5 bases; junction bases outside the gene matches: 9. This CDR3 region has 16 residues. This chain's CDR3 is CASSSWGQGGNNEQFF. DNA for the CDR3: TGTGCCAGCAGTTCATGGGGACAGGGAGGAAACAATGAGCAGTTCTTC.

This chain connects TRBV18 to TRBJ2-7; no firm D call. This CDR3 is 13 amino acids long. Germline lookup yields CDR1 KGHSH and CDR2 LQKENI. Trimming removed 3 bases from V and 5 bases from J, with 11 bases in between. The DNA for the CDR3 is TGTGCCAGCTCACCCCTTCTTACGGACGAGCAGTACTTC. It specifies CASSPLLTDEQYF.

Turning to this clone: Other DNA sequences in the same sample also yield this CDR3. CDR3 sequence reads: CASSLGQGGNQPQHF. The CDR3 DNA follows: TGTGCCAGCTCACTTGGACAGGGCGGCAATCAGCCCCAGCATTTT. The chain has TRBV18 and TRBJ1-5; 8 positions match TRBD1. V lost 4 bases, J lost 2 bases, and 4 bases stayed unmatched. The germline gives CDR1 KGHSH, CDR2 LQKENI. This CDR3 has 15 residues. The full variable domain, in which reference TRBV18 and TRBJ1-5 provide the parts outside the CDR3, is NAGVMQNPRHLVRRRGQEARLRCSPMKGHSHVYWYRQLPEEGLKFMVYLQKENIIDESGMPKERFSAEFPKEGPSILRIQQVVRGDSAAYFCASSLGQGGNQPQHFGDGTRLSIL.